This T cell receptor (beta chain) is from a study of blood T cell repertoires in COVID-19. Study-level information: Specimens from acute and convalescent COVID-19 originated in the United States, Italy and Spain. PBMCs, B-cell-depleted T cells, or T cells provided the cDNA or gDNA that made up the material.

Seattle's cohort entered during active infection and was followed longitudinally. Libraries were prepared by immunoSEQ multiplex PCR; TCRdb keeps only in-frame clonotypes and omits some of them. The profile shows about 180,000 clones, under 90% of them singletons. After removal of 5 bases from V and 5 bases from J, the junction contained 9 bases not matched to a gene. From germline, CDR1 is LNHNV and CDR2 YYDKDF (reference sequence). The CDR3 sequence is 14 residues long. This clonotype originated in a person between 65 and 79 years old with COVID-19, enrolled during active disease. The rearrangement uses TRBV15 and TRBJ2-7; 7 positions match TRBD1. What was sequenced was peripheral blood. CDR3 residues: CATSLADRVDEQYF. The CDR3 DNA is TGTGCCACCAGCCTTGCCGACAGGGTCGACGAGCAGTACTTC.